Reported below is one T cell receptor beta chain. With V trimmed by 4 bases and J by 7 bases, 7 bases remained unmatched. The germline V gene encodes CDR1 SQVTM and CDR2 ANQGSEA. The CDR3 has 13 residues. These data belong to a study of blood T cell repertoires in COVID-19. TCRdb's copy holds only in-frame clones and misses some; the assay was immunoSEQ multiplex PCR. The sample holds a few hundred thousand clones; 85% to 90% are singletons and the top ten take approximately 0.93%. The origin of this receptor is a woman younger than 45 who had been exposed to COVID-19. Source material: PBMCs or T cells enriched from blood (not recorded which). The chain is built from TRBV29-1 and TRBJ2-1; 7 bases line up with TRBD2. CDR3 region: CSVASGWGNEQFF. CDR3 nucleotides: TGCAGCGTTGCTAGCGGCTGGGGTAATGAGCAGTTCTTC.